This is a list of T cell receptor beta chains from one sample in a study of blood T cell repertoires in COVID-19. Some clones are missing from TCRdb's copy, which holds only in-frame ones; the method was immunoSEQ multiplex PCR. The repertoire consists of 200,000 or so clones, with approximately 90% occurring once and the leading ten covering roughly 2.6%. Sequencing was carried out using peripheral blood. These receptors came from a man between 25 and 39 years old with COVID-19, enrolled during active disease. CDR3s include the opening cysteine and the closing phenylalanine or tryptophan. A D gene is named only where the DNA matches it firmly.

d_call,v_call,j_call,cdr3_aa,cdr3_nt
TRBD1,TRBV4-2,TRBJ2-7,CASSQESQGAFHEQYF,TGTGCCAGCAGCCAAGAGAGTCAGGGGGCTTTCCACGAGCAGTACTTC
TRBD1,TRBV6-5,TRBJ1-2,CASTQQGGRYGYTF,TGTGCCAGCACCCAACAGGGGGGACGGTATGGCTACACCTTC
TRBD2,TRBV7-2,TRBJ2-2,CASSLVGLRSTGELFF,TGTGCCAGCAGCTTAGTGGGACTAAGGTCTACCGGGGAGCTGTTTTTT
-,TRBV20-1,TRBJ2-7,CSAQLVAEQYF,TGCAGTGCACAACTAGTTGCCGAGCAGTACTTC
-,TRBV12-3/TRBV12-4,TRBJ1-1,CASHPIGGNAFF,TGTGCCAGCCATCCTATAGGAGGGAACGCTTTCTTT
-,TRBV29-1,TRBJ1-1,CSVVQQTMNTEAFF,TGCAGCGTTGTCCAACAGACCATGAACACTGAAGCTTTCTTT
TRBD1,TRBV7-9,TRBJ1-1,CASSFGGTGTGQNREAFF,TGTGCCAGCAGCTTTGGTGGGACCGGGACAGGGCAAAACCGTGAAGCTTTCTTT
TRBD1,TRBV5-6,TRBJ2-2,CASSGMTGVDTGELFF,TGTGCCAGCAGCGGAATGACAGGGGTTGATACCGGGGAGCTGTTTTTT
-,TRBV10-3,TRBJ1-2,CAISGQGKARNYGYTF,TGTGCCATCAGTGGGCAGGGAAAGGCCCGAAACTATGGCTACACCTTC
TRBD2,TRBV9,TRBJ2-7,CASSVGGTTYEQYF,TGTGCCAGCAGCGTAGGGGGGACTACCTACGAGCAGTACTTC